This T cell receptor beta chain was documented in a study of T-cell reconstitution after alpha-beta-depleted transplantation in children. The trim removed 2 bases at V and 5 bases at J, leaving 6 bases unmatched. This CDR3 has 15 residues. Germline lookup yields CDR1 MNHEY and CDR2 SMNVEV (reference sequence). TCRbeta library construction was performed incorporating unique molecular identifiers. TCRdb itself ran the PCR reads through MiXCR, one entry per CDR3 protein. The sample lists some 530,000 distinct CDR3 sequences, around an eighth occurring once. The V and J genes are TRBV27 and TRBJ2-5; 9 bases fit TRBD2. The receptor's source is a human donor who donated a stem cell graft to a child with combined immunodeficiency. Sequenced material: PBMCs from the stem cell graft donor, taken from the stem cell graft. The CDR3, as DNA: TGTGCCAGCAGTTTACGGCGGGGGGGCTTTGAGACCCAGTACTTC. Its protein product is CASSLRRGGFETQYF.